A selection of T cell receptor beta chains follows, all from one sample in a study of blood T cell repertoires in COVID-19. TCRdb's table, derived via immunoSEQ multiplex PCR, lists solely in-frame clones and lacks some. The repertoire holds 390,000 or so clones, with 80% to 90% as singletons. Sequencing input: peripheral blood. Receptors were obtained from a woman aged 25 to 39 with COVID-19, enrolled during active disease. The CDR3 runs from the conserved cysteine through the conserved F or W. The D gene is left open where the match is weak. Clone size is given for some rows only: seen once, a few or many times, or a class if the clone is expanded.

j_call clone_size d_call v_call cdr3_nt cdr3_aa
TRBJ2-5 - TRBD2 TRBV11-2 TGTGCCAGCAGCTTAGTCCGAGCGGGAGGTCTAGAAACCCAGTACTTC CASSLVRAGGLETQYF
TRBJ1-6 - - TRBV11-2 TGTGCCAGCAGCTTAGGGGAGACAGGCTGGCTTTTTTCACCCCTCCACTTT CASSLGETGWLFSPLHF
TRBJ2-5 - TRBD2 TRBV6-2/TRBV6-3 TGTGCCAGCAGTTATGGTGGGAGGGACCAAGAGACCCAGTACTTC CASSYGGRDQETQYF
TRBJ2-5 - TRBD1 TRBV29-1 TGCAGCGAACAGGGGGCAACGGAGACCCAGTACTTC CSEQGATETQYF
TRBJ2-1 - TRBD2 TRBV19 TGTGCCAGTAGTCGACCGGAGGGACTAGGGAGGGGCAATGAGCAGTTCTTC CASSRPEGLGRGNEQFF
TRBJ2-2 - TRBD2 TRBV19 TGTGCCAGTAGTGCACTAGCGGGCACGGCGAACACCGGGGAGCTGTTTTTT CASSALAGTANTGELFF
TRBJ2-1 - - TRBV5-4 TGTGCCAGCAGCTTGGTGACTAGGTTCAATGAGCAGTTCTTC CASSLVTRFNEQFF
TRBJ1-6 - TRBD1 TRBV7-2 TGTGCCAGCAGCTTACGGACAGGGACACTCGGTAATTCACCCCTCCACTTT CASSLRTGTLGNSPLHF
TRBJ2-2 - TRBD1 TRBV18 TGTGCCAGCTCACCCAGACAGGGGGCAACAACCGGGGAGCTGTTTTTT CASSPRQGATTGELFF
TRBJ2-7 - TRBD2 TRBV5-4 TGTGCCAGCAGCTTGGGCCGGAATGTGCGGGGGTCCTTCTACGAGCAGTACTTC CASSLGRNVRGSFYEQYF
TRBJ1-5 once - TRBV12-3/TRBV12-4 TGTGCCAGCAGTCTAAATCAGCCCCAGCATTTT CASSLNQPQHF
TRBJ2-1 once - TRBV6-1 TGTGCCAGCAGTGAAGTGCGGGGCTCCTACAATGAGCAGTTCTTC CASSEVRGSYNEQFF
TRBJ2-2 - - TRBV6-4 TGTGCCAGCAGCCCTCGGGACACCTCCGGCGGGGAGCTGTTTTTT CASSPRDTSGGELFF
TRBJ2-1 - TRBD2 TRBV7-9 TGTGCCAGCACCGTAACCCGCATAGCGGGAGGGGGCTACAATGAGCAGTTCTTC CASTVTRIAGGGYNEQFF
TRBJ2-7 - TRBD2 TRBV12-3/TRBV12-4 TGTGCCAGCAGATCTAGCGGCTCCTACGAGCAGTACTTC CASRSSGSYEQYF
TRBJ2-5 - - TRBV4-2 TGTGCCAGCAGCCAACGACGGGGGGCGCATGGAGAGACCCAGTACTTC CASSQRRGAHGETQYF
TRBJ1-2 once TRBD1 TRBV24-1 TGTGCCACCAGTCACCTCCAGGGGGGAGACTATGGCTACACCTTC CATSHLQGGDYGYTF
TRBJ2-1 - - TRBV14 TGTGCCAGCAGCCTACAGGGTTCCTACAATGAGCAGTTCTTC CASSLQGSYNEQFF
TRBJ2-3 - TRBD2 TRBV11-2 TGTGCCAGCAGTCGGGGGTTGGGAGGGACAGATACGCAGTATTTT CASSRGLGGTDTQYF